These 19 T cell receptor beta chains share one sample of origin, sequenced in a study of beta chain features in type 1 diabetes. Notes on the study in general: The study found moderately but significantly shorter TCRB CDR3s in all four CD4+ subsets of Type 1 diabetes patients.

These TCRs are of unknown antigen specificity. Reverse transcribing all isolated RNA meant expressed TCRB transcripts were sequenced. Clones were read by immunoSEQ multiplex PCR, and TCRdb kept only the in-frame ones, dropping some. The profile shows more than 550,000 clones, roughly an eighth of them singletons. Sequencing input: naive CD4+ T cells from blood. The receptor set was obtained from a man in his late teens or twenties with type 1 diabetes.

This clone was found a few times. The V call is TRBV28, the J call TRBJ2-2; no firm D call. Per germline, CDR1 MDHEN and CDR2 SYDVKM. The CDR3 runs 14 residues. V lost 3 bases, J lost 5 bases, and 10 bases lay in between. The CDR3 DNA follows: TGTGCCAGCAGTTTCCCCTCCAGGACCGGGGAGCTGTTTTTT. Residues: CASSFPSRTGELFF.

The CDR3 sequence is CAWSPTGPTYEQYF. The CDR3 DNA sequence: TGTGCCTGGAGTCCCACCGGGCCAACCTACGAGCAGTACTTC. The V gene is TRBV30, the J gene TRBJ2-7; no firm D call. Trimming took off 2 bases at V and 2 bases at J, with 13 bases between the two ends. CDR3 length equals 14 residues. The V gene's germline CDR1 is GTSNPN and CDR2 SVGIG (reference sequence).

The J gene is TRBJ2-1, the V gene TRBV6-1; D is perhaps TRBD1 or TRBD2 (5 bases each). The CDR3 has 15 amino acids. Germline lookup yields CDR1 MNHNS and CDR2 SASEGT. V gave up 8 bases and J gave up 2 bases, with 16 bases separating them. The CDR3 protein is CASALGGGAYNEQFF. The CDR3 nucleotides read TGTGCCAGCGCGCTCGGTGGGGGAGCCTACAATGAGCAGTTCTTC.

The genes are TRBV4-3 and TRBJ2-3; D ambiguous. This CDR3 has 16 residues. Germline V gene sequence: CDR1 LGHNA, CDR2 YSLEER. Trimming stripped 0 bases from V and 3 bases from J, with 13 bases between. The DNA of the CDR3 is TGCGCCAGCAGCCAAGAAAGCAGGATTCGTACAGATACGCAGTATTTT. Protein: CASSQESRIRTDTQYF.

The chain carries TRBV5-1 and TRBJ2-1; no reliable D call. The germline V gene encodes CDR1 SGHRS and CDR2 YFSETQ. The CDR3 contains 15 residues. Between the trimmed V and J ends, which lost 0 bases and 2 bases, there was a span of 9 bases. The CDR3 loop reads CASSLALQTYNEQFF. The CDR3 DNA follows: TGCGCCAGCAGCTTGGCCCTGCAGACCTACAATGAGCAGTTCTTC.

V and J are TRBV19 and TRBJ2-2; D is tentatively TRBD1 or TRBD2 (5 bases each). The ends were cut back, 7 bases at V and 5 bases at J, with 11 bases in the middle. Germline V gives CDR1 LNHDA, CDR2 SQIVND (reference sequence). The CDR3 has 13 amino acids. The CDR3 DNA reads as TGTGCCAGTAAGCTAGAGGGGACCGGGGAGCTGTTTTTT. This gives the protein CASKLEGTGELFF.

This chain joins TRBV7-9 and TRBJ2-1, with 7 positions matching TRBD2. The CDR3 has 15 residues. The germline CDR1 and CDR2 sequences are SEHNR and FQNEAQ (reference sequence). The trim removed 2 bases at V and 3 bases at J, leaving 4 bases unmatched. In nucleotides, the CDR3 is TGTGCCAGCAGCTTACTCGCTAGCGGCTACAATGAGCAGTTCTTC. This encodes CASSLLASGYNEQFF.

There are a few counts of this clone. This chain connects TRBV6-5 to TRBJ2-7, with D perhaps being TRBD1 or TRBD2 (7 bases each). The V end lost 2 bases, the J end lost 2 bases, and 16 bases lay between the germline ends. This CDR3 comprises 16 residues. CDR1 and CDR2 from the germline V gene are MNHEY and SVGAGI. The CDR3 loop is CASSYTQTGRAYEQYF. The CDR3 DNA follows: TGTGCCAGCAGTTACACCCAGACAGGGAGGGCCTACGAGCAGTACTTC.

This clone was seen a few times. The chain employs TRBV28 and TRBJ1-1, with 7 bases aligning to TRBD1. Per germline, CDR1 MDHEN and CDR2 SYDVKM. The CDR3 spans 14 residues. The ends lost 3 bases at V and 2 bases at J; junction bases unmatched: 3. The CDR3 spells CASSFRQGNTEAFF. Written as DNA, the CDR3 is TGTGCCAGCAGTTTCCGACAGGGTAACACTGAAGCTTTCTTT. Drawing the rest from reference TRBV28 and TRBJ1-1, the complete variable domain is DVKVTQSSRYLVKRTGEKVFLECVQDMDHENMFWYRQDPGLGLRLIYFSYDVKMKEKGDIPEGYSVSREKKERFSLILESASTNQTSMYLCASSFRQGNTEAFFGQGTRLTVV.

This clone was counted a few times. The J gene is TRBJ1-4, the V gene TRBV4-3, with D uncertain. Trimming cost V 0 bases and J 6 bases, with 11 bases left between them. Germline V gives CDR1 LGHNA, CDR2 YSLEER. The CDR3 sequence is 15 residues long. The CDR3 spells CASSQDSRQDEKLFF. The CDR3 DNA reads as TGCGCCAGCAGCCAAGATTCAAGGCAAGATGAAAAACTGTTTTTT.

There are a few counts of this clone. This sample includes further DNA sequences coding for the same CDR3. The DNA of the CDR3 is TGCAGTGCTGACCGAGGGGATACGCAGTATTTT. Protein sequence: CSADRGDTQYF. The chain joins TRBV20-1 to TRBJ2-3; D is possibly TRBD2 (5 bases). Per the germline V gene, CDR1 is DFQATT and CDR2 is SNEGSKA (reference sequence). The CDR3 is 11 amino acids. V was clipped by 5 bases and J by 6 bases, with 9 bases between them.

This clone was seen a handful of times. The chain carries TRBV18 and TRBJ2-3, with 8 bases aligning to TRBD1. Unmatched junction bases numbered 6, after V lost 5 bases and J lost 5 bases. Germline V CDR1 and CDR2: KGHSH, LQKENI. This CDR3 has 14 residues. CDR3 in amino acids: CASSTGQGEDTQYF. CDR3 coding DNA: TGTGCCAGCTCAACTGGACAGGGAGAAGATACGCAGTATTTT.

V gene TRBV30 combines with J gene TRBJ2-7, with D possibly matching TRBD1 (6 bases). Germline values: CDR1 GTSNPN, CDR2 SVGIG (reference sequence). The CDR3 consists of 14 residues. The V gene lost 7 bases and the J gene lost 4 bases, with 20 bases spanning the gap. The CDR3 loop is CALTYRVPSYEQYF. The CDR3 coding sequence is TGTGCCTTAACCTACAGGGTTCCATCATACGAGCAGTACTTC. The variable domain in full, with the rest retrieved from reference TRBV30 and TRBJ2-7, is SQTIHQWPATLVQPVGSPLSLECTVEGTSNPNLYWYRQAAGRGLQLLFYSVGIGQISSEVPQNLSASRPQDRQFILSSKKLLLSDSGFYLCALTYRVPSYEQYFGPGTRLTVT.

The gene calls are TRBV5-6 and TRBJ1-4, with D maybe TRBD1 (5 bases). This CDR3 has 15 amino acids. Looked up from germline, CDR1 is SGHDT and CDR2 is YYEEEE. With 4 bases removed from V and 5 bases from J, the gap between germline ends came to 15 bases. Here the CDR3 reads CASSTRGSPNEKLFF. The CDR3 coding sequence is TGTGCCAGCAGCACCCGGGGGAGTCCCAATGAAAAACTGTTTTTT.

This clone was picked up a small number of times. The chain joins TRBV5-4 to TRBJ2-3; 10 bases are a match to TRBD2. Germline V gene lookup returns CDR1 SGHNT and CDR2 YYREEE (reference sequence). Trimming removed 3 bases from V and 7 bases from J; junction bases left unmatched: 11. This CDR3 is built from 16 residues. The CDR3 loop reads CASSSRTSGGGNTQYF. In DNA form, the CDR3 reads TGTGCCAGCAGCTCGAGGACTAGCGGAGGTGGAAATACGCAGTATTTT.

The chain joins TRBV6-5 to TRBJ1-4; TRBD1 aligns across 9 bases. There are 13 residues in the CDR3. The germline gives CDR1 MNHEY, CDR2 SVGAGI. V shed 6 bases, J shed 5 bases, and the junction held 1 base outside the gene matches. This CDR3 reads CASRTGGNEKLFF. The DNA of the CDR3 is TGTGCCAGCAGGACAGGGGGGAATGAAAAACTGTTTTTT.

This clone was seen a handful of times. V and J are TRBV7-9 and TRBJ2-1, with 9 positions matching TRBD2. CDR1 and CDR2 from the germline V gene are SEHNR and FQNEAQ (reference sequence). CDR3 length equals 17 residues. Losses at the gene ends were 3 bases for V and 0 bases for J; bases not matched to a gene: 6. The CDR3 loop reads CASSFRGSGSSYNEQFF. The DNA for the CDR3 is TGTGCCAGCAGCTTTAGGGGTAGCGGGAGCTCCTACAATGAGCAGTTCTTC.

The chain combines TRBV2 with TRBJ2-5, with 7 bases lining up with TRBD1. This CDR3 spans 11 amino acids. Germline V gene lookup returns CDR1 SNHLY and CDR2 FYNNEI. CDR3 residues: CASHRGETQYF. The CDR3 DNA follows: TGTGCGTCCCACAGGGGAGAGACCCAGTACTTC.

This clone was picked up a small number of times. The chain combines TRBV13 with TRBJ2-5, with D possibly being TRBD2 (5 bases). Germline loops: CDR1 PRHDT, CDR2 FYEKMQ (reference sequence). There are 13 residues in the CDR3. The ends were cut back, 7 bases at V and 5 bases at J, with 14 bases in the middle. The CDR3 coding sequence is TGTGCCAGCACCCTGAACGAGCGGGAGACCCAGTACTTC. Protein: CASTLNERETQYF.